Listed below are T cell receptor beta chains from one sample, sequenced in a study of T cell responses to AZD1222 COVID-19 vaccine. The method was immunoSEQ multiplex PCR; TCRdb's version includes in-frame clones alone and lacks a portion of them. The table records 95,000 to 150,000 clones, approximately 86% of them present only once. Sequenced material: peripheral blood, taken 28 days after the second AZD1222 dose. The receptors were gathered from an adult who received the AZD1222 COVID-19 vaccine. The CDR3 runs from the conserved cysteine through the conserved F or W. D genes are given only for firm matches. Part of the rows lack a size; the others show once, few, many or a class for expanded clones.

j_call d_call v_call clone_size cdr3_nt cdr3_aa
TRBJ1-5 TRBD1 TRBV5-5 . TGTGCCAGCAGTCTACAGGGGCAGCCCCAGCATTTT CASSLQGQPQHF
TRBJ1-1 . TRBV9 . TGTGCCAGCAGCGGTGATACAGGGAGGTCTGAAGCTTTCTTT CASSGDTGRSEAFF
TRBJ1-6 . TRBV9 . TGTGCCAGCAGCGTAGACGGGAAGGGGGCCTATAATTCACCCCTCCACTTT CASSVDGKGAYNSPLHF
TRBJ1-2 . TRBV29-1 . TGCAGCGTTGTGTCGGGCGCCTATGGCTACACCTTC CSVVSGAYGYTF
TRBJ1-2 . TRBV6-2/TRBV6-3 once TGTGCCAGCAGTTACGCCCAGCGTTCCAATGGCTACACCTTC CASSYAQRSNGYTF
TRBJ1-4 . TRBV2 . TGTGCCAGCAGTGATGGAGGGGTCCTCGAAAAACTGTTTTTT CASSDGGVLEKLFF
TRBJ1-1 . TRBV18 once TGTGCCAGCTCACCACCGGGAGGCTTGAACACTGAAGCTTTCTTT CASSPPGGLNTEAFF
TRBJ1-2 . TRBV3-1/TRBV3-2 . TGTGCCAGCAGCCAAGATAGGGCCTACGGCTACACCTTC CASSQDRAYGYTF
TRBJ1-5 TRBD1 TRBV6-5 . TGTGCCAGCAGTTTTCGGACAGGGGGACAGCCCCAGCATTTT CASSFRTGGQPQHF
TRBJ1-5 . TRBV23-1 . TGCGCCAGCCCCAGGGGTCCGGGGTGGCCCCAGCATTTT CASPRGPGWPQHF
TRBJ1-2 TRBD1 TRBV5-1 . TGCGCCAGCAGGGCCGGGACAGGGGGAGACTATGGCTACACCTTC CASRAGTGGDYGYTF
TRBJ1-4 . TRBV5-1 . TGCGCCAGCTCTACTGGGGGGGGACGGGAAAAACTGTTTTTT CASSTGGGREKLFF
TRBJ2-7 TRBD2 TRBV19 . TGTGCCAGTAGTATGGCAGGGAGGGCCGAGCAGTACTTC CASSMAGRAEQYF
TRBJ1-1 . TRBV27 . TGTGCCAGCAGTTTGCAAGGGGGGAGCACTGAAGCTTTCTTT CASSLQGGSTEAFF
TRBJ2-5 TRBD2 TRBV9 . TGTGCCAGCAGCGTAGCTAGCGGGGGGTTGGAGACCCAGTACTTC CASSVASGGLETQYF
TRBJ1-1 . TRBV6-5 . TGTGCCAGCTTCTTCAACACTGAAGCTTTCTTT CASFFNTEAFF
TRBJ1-1 . TRBV30 . TGTGCCTGGAGTGACAGTAACACTGAAGCTTTCTTT CAWSDSNTEAFF